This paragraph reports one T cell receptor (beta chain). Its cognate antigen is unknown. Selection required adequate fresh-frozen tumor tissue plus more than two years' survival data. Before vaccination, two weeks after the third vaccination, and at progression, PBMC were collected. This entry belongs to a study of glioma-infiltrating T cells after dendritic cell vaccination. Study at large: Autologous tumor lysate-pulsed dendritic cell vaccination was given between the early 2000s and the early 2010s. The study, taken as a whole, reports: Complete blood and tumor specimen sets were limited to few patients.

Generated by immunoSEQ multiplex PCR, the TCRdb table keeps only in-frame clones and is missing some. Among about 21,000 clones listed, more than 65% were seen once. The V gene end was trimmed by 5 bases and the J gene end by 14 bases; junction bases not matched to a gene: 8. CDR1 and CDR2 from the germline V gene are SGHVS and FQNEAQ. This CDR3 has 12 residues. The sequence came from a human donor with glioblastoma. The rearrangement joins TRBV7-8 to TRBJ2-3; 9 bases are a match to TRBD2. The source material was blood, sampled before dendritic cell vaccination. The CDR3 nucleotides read TGTGCCAGCAGCGTTACGGGACTAGCAAGGTATTTT. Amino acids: CASSVTGLARYF.